These 11 T cell receptor beta chains were all obtained from the same sample, sequenced in a study of shared clonotypes between healthy human individuals. Positively selected for CCR7, the CD45RO-negative cells used as naive CD8 cells excluded terminally differentiated effector memory CD45RA+ cells. Data came from immunoSEQ multiplex PCR; TCRdb stores just in-frame clones and leaves some out. The sample has millions of clones, about 94% seen once. The sequencing sample was made of naive CD8+ T cells sorted from blood. Receptor source: a man younger than 35 in good health.

The chain combines TRBV6-5 with TRBJ1-4; D gene unclear. Germline V gene data show CDR1 as MNHEY and CDR2 as SVGAGI. Trimming stripped 2 bases from V and 0 bases from J, with 10 bases between. The CDR3 is 16 amino acids. In DNA form, the CDR3 reads TGTGCCAGCAGTTACAGGGTTCCGGCAACTAATGAAAAACTGTTTTTT. Amino acid sequence: CASSYRVPATNEKLFF.

A remark on this clone: This specimen includes other DNA sequences encoding the same CDR3. V is TRBV9 and J is TRBJ2-5; the match to TRBD2 covers 8 bases. With 1 base clipped from V and 3 bases from J, the junction kept 2 bases outside the gene matches. The CDR3 runs 14 residues. The germline V gene encodes CDR1 SGDLS and CDR2 YYNGEE. The CDR3 spells CASSVYGGEETQYF. In DNA, the CDR3 is TGTGCCAGCAGCGTATACGGGGGGGAAGAGACCCAGTACTTC.

This clone was seen only once. V usage is TRBV27 and J usage is TRBJ1-2; a possible D gene is TRBD1 (6 bases). The CDR3 contains 14 residues. Germline assignment: CDR1 MNHEY and CDR2 SMNVEV (reference sequence). V was cut by 5 bases and J by 3 bases, with 13 bases left in between. DNA for the CDR3: TGTGCCAGCAGTATAGCAGGGGAGGACTATGGCTACACCTTC. Encoded protein: CASSIAGEDYGYTF.

As regards this clone: Distinct nucleotide sequences in the sample also encode this CDR3. V and J are TRBV6-1 and TRBJ1-1; D is ambiguous. The CDR3 totals 13 residues. Between the trimmed V and J ends, which lost 4 bases and 6 bases, there was a span of 12 bases. CDR1 and CDR2 (germline): MNHNS, SASEGT. As DNA, the CDR3 is TGTGCCAGCAGTGGCAGGCTCGGGGCTGAAGCTTTCTTT. It translates to CASSGRLGAEAFF.

The chain recombines TRBV30 with TRBJ2-6; D is unclear. The germline gives CDR1 GTSNPN, CDR2 SVGIG (reference sequence). Trimming pared 4 bases from V and 0 bases from J, leaving 7 bases between. The CDR3 has 14 amino acids. In DNA, the CDR3 is TGTGCCTGGACCCAACCCTCTGGGGCCAACGTCCTGACTTTC. Amino acids: CAWTQPSGANVLTF.

This clone was detected only once. The genes are TRBV4-1 and TRBJ2-1; TRBD1 is a possible D gene (5 bases). V lost 2 bases and J 8 bases, leaving 19 bases between the germline ends. CDR3 length: 16 residues. CDR1 MGHRA and CDR2 YSYEKL come from the germline V gene. CDR3 DNA sequence: TGCGCCAGCAGCCAAACCTCCCTTACTTTACAGGATGAGCAGTTCTTC. Translation: CASSQTSLTLQDEQFF.

The chain joins TRBV30 to TRBJ1-2, with D possibly TRBD1 on 6 matching bases. The CDR3 has 12 amino acids. CDR1 GTSNPN and CDR2 SVGIG come from the germline V gene (reference sequence). The V and J ends lost 4 bases and 3 bases respectively, with 9 bases between them. In nucleotides, the CDR3 is TGTGCCTGGAACGGGGGCGACTATGGCTACACCTTC. It is translated as CAWNGGDYGYTF.

The CDR3 is CASSEYTGGPYGYTF. Here the CDR3 DNA reads TGTGCCAGCAGTGAATATACAGGGGGCCCCTATGGCTACACCTTC. V usage is TRBV25-1 and J usage is TRBJ1-2, with 9 bases aligning to TRBD1. V dropped 0 bases and J dropped 4; count of bases not matched to a gene: 3. CDR1 is MGHDK and CDR2 is SYGVNS in the germline V gene. This CDR3 has 15 amino acids.

The J gene is TRBJ2-5, the V gene TRBV4-1; D remains ambiguous. The tail of the sequence fits TRBJ2-7 better, so the J call may be wrong. Germline V lookup: CDR1 MGHRA, CDR2 YSYEKL. The CDR3 has 16 residues. CDR3 sequence: CASSQDWKGSSYEQYF. CDR3 DNA: TGCGCCAGCAGCCAAGATTGGAAAGGAAGCTCCTACGAGCAGTACTTC.

The V call is TRBV7-8, the J call TRBJ2-3; TRBD2 matches at 14 bases. Trimming took 3 bases from V and 4 from J; bases not matched to a gene: 9. The CDR3 is 18 amino acids. The germline V gene encodes CDR1 SGHVS and CDR2 FQNEAQ. CDR3 region: CASSFRLAGGPVADTQYF. CDR3 in DNA: TGTGCCAGCAGCTTCAGACTAGCGGGAGGGCCCGTCGCAGATACGCAGTATTTT.

This clone showed up just a few times. The rearrangement joins TRBV7-9 to TRBJ1-2; TRBD1 is a possible D gene (5 bases). This CDR3 has 12 residues. V gave up 4 bases and J gave up 7 bases, with 10 bases separating them. CDR1 and CDR2 from the germline V gene are SEHNR and FQNEAQ (reference sequence). CDR3 loop: CASSSSGSGYTF. CDR3 bases: TGTGCCAGCAGCTCCTCAGGGTCTGGCTACACCTTC.